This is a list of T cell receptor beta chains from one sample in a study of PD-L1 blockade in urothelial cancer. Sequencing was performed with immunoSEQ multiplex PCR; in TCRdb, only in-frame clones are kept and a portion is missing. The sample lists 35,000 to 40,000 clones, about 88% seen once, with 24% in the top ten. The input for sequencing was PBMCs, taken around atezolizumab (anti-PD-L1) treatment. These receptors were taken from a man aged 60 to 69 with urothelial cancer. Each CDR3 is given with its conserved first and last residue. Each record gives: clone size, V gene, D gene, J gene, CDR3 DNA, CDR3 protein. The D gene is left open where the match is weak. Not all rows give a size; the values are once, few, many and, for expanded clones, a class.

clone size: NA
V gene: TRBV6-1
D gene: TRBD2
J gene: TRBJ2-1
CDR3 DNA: TGTGCCAGCAGTGAATTAGTAGCGGGAGGGGCTCATGAGCAGTTCTTC
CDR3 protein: CASSELVAGGAHEQFF

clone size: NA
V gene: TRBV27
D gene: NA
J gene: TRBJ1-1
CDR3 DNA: TGTGCCAGCAGTTTTGGCGGGATGAACACTGAAGCTTTCTTT
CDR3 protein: CASSFGGMNTEAFF

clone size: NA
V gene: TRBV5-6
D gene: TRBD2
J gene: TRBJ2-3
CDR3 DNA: TGTGCCAGCAGCCCCTTAGCGGGAGGCACAGATACGCAGTATTTT
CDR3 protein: CASSPLAGGTDTQYF

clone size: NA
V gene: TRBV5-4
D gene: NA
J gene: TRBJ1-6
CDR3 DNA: TGTGCCAGCAGCTTGGGGAGGCAAGATTCACCCCTCCACTTT
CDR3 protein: CASSLGRQDSPLHF

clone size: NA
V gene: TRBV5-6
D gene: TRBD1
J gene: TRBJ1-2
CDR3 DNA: TGTGCCAGCAGGGTACAGGGGGCGCATTTCTATGGCTACACCTTC
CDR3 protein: CASRVQGAHFYGYTF

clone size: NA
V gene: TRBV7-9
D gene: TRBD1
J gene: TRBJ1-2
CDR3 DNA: TGTGCCAGCAGCCTACGGGACAGTTATGGCTACACCTTC
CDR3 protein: CASSLRDSYGYTF

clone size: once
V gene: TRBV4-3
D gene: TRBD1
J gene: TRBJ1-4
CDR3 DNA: TGCGCCAGCAGCCAATGGGGACAGGGAGCGGGGAGGGAAAAACTGTTTTTT
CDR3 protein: CASSQWGQGAGREKLFF

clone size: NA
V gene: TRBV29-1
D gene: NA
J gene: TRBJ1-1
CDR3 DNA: TGCAGCGTTGTGCGGCGTATGAACACTGAAGCTTTCTTT
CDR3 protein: CSVVRRMNTEAFF

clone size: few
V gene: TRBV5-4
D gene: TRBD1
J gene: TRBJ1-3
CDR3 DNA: TGTGCCAGCAGCCAGGGGACAGGGTTTGGAAACACCATATATTTT
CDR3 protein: CASSQGTGFGNTIYF

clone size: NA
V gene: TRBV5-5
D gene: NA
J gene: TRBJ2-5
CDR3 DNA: TGTGCCAGCAGTCACATGGAGACCCAGTACTTC
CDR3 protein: CASSHMETQYF

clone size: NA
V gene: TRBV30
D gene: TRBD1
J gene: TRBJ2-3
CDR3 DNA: TGTGCCTGGCACCCGGGACAGGGTAACTCAGATACGCAGTATTTT
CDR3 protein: CAWHPGQGNSDTQYF

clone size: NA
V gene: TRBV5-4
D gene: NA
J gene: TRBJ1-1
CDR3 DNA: TGTGCCAGCAGCTTTGAGTGGACGGGGACTGAAGCTTTCTTT
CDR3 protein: CASSFEWTGTEAFF

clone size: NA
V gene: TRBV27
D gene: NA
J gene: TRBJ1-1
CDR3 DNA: TGTGCCAGCAGTTTGGAGTTGAACACTGAAGCTTTCTTT
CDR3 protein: CASSLELNTEAFF

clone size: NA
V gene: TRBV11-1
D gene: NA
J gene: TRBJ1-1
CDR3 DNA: TGTGCCAGCAGCTTAAGAGAGGACACTGAAGCTTTCTTT
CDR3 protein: CASSLREDTEAFF

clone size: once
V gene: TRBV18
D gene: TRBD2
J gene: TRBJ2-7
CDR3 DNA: TGTGCCAGCTCACCACGCCCGACTAGCGGGGGTTACTACGAGCAGTACTTC
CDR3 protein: CASSPRPTSGGYYEQYF

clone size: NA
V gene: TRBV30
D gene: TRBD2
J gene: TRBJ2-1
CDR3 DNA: TGTGCCTGGAGTGCGACTAGCGGGGCAATCAATGAGCAGTTCTTC
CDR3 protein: CAWSATSGAINEQFF

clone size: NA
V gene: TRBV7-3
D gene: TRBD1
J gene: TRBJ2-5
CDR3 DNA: TGTGCCAGCAGCTTATTGGGGGACAGCAAAGAGACCCAGTACTTC
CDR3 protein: CASSLLGDSKETQYF

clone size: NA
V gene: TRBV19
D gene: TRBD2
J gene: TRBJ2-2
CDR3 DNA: TGTGCCAGTAGTATGGCTAGCGGGGACTTGAACACCGGGGAGCTGTTTTTT
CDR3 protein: CASSMASGDLNTGELFF

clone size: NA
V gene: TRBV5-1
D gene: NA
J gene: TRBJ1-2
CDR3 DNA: TGCGCCAGCAGCTTGGCTCAGGGGATAAACTATGGCTACACCTTC
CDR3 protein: CASSLAQGINYGYTF

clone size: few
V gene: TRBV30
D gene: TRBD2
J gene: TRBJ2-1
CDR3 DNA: TGTGCCTGGAGGGCTAGCCGGGAGGGCGAGCAGTTCTTC
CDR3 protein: CAWRASREGEQFF

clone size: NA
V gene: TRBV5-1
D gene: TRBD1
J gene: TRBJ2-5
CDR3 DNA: TGCGCCAGCACCTCAAGTGGGCAGGGGGTAGAGACCCAGTACTTC
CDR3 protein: CASTSSGQGVETQYF

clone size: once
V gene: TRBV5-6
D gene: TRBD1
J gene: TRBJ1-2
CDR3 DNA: TGTGCCAGCAGCTTAACACAGGGGAACTATGGCTACACCTTC
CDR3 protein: CASSLTQGNYGYTF